This T cell receptor (beta chain) was sequenced in a study of blood T cell repertoires in COVID-19. Overall study context: Donors in the United States, Italy and Spain gave samples during acute or convalescent COVID-19.

Produced via immunoSEQ multiplex PCR; TCRdb's table is partial and in-frame only. The top ten clones hold about 9.9% of a sample with roughly 310,000 clones, approximately 91% of them seen once. J gave up 7 bases and V 3 bases, and 6 bases lay outside the gene matches. The CDR3 length is 14 residues. Germline CDR1 is KGHSH and CDR2 is LQKENI. A single count supports this clone. Participants came from 24 US areas, aged about 18 to 100 years. Symptom resolution, clearance, or two negative PCRs marked the recovered donors of Cohort 3. The sequence derives from a woman between 35 and 50 years old who had recovered from COVID-19. The sample comprised PBMCs or T cells enriched from blood (not recorded which). The chain links TRBV18 to TRBJ2-3; TRBD1 aligns across 8 bases. CDR3 sequence: CASSPGTGGNTQYF. DNA for the CDR3: TGTGCCAGCTCACCCGGGACAGGAGGGAATACGCAGTATTTT.